This TCR beta chain was retrieved from a study of CD8 T cell repertoires and HIV-1 epitope variants (dated by TCRdb to the early 2020s). Regarding the study in general: T cells were stimulated in separate culture wells with each of twenty-five peptides representing autologous and known Gag and Nef epitope variants. A CMV, EBV and flu peptide pool, the Ebola AY9 epitope as negative control, and a no-peptide well were included as control conditions. The epitopes tested covered three Gag epitope families plus Nef HW9 and YT9. T cells were enriched using the EasySep Human T Cell Enrichment Kit and then co-cultured with an equal number of autologous T cell-negative cells acting as antigen-presenting cells. Cultures were maintained for ten to eleven days in IMDM with gentamicin, and half-media changes adding IL-2, IL-7 and IL-15 were performed on days 3 and 7. An aliquot of 1M T cells was set aside as an uncultured baseline condition, separate from the 80 or so T cell cultures. A total of some 83 T cell cultures were run, with each culture condition done in triplicate except for one peptide, which was done in duplicate.

Sequencing of TCR beta CDR3 regions was done on the immunoSEQ platform at survey depth. The QIAamp DNA micro kit was used to extract genomic DNA from every cultured and uncultured CD8+ T cell population. On the authors' methods: Samples with under 5,000 productive reads were excluded, and this exclusion removed about 6.5% of the 75 HIV peptide-stimulated cultures. Sequences were trimmed to CDR3 by a MANAFEST web app, and nonproductive sequences, CDR3s under 5 amino acids, and sequences not starting with C or ending with F/W were removed. Antigen-specific clonotypes had to expand in at least 2 of 3 replicates versus no-peptide control at FDR 0.01, only within one epitope family. A frequency at least fivefold higher than in wells stimulated with peptides from other epitope families was additionally required for specific clonotypes. TCRdb limited this immuneACCESS table to in-frame rearrangements with V and J called. A share of clones is missing; checked studies link under half to unresolved V genes, and the rest is unexplained. Clone size and V and J calls were adopted from that table, with D and trimming inferred from the DNA. The sample table shows nearly 3,500 clones, and around three fifths are seen once. Clones ranked in the top ten supply about 46% of the sample.

The CDR3 goes from the cysteine to the phenylalanine over 12 residues. The retained sequence is limited to the CDR3, 36 bases, with the frame set at the first base. The germline V gene sets CDR1 to SNHLY and CDR2 to FYNNEI. The trim is 2 bases for V and 5 bases for J, with a gap of 6 bases between the germline ends. On this clone: The antigen it binds to is not known. The input lacks base qualities; no much larger clone sits a single base away.

The EasySep Human CD8+ T Cell Enrichment Kit was used on day 10 to isolate CD8+ T cells from every culture. What the research found in general, with its limitations: Several clonotypes recognized the Nef KF9 family and one the HW9 family, with no responses to the TAALDMSHF plasma variant. The assay identified only TCR beta chains and indicated proliferation in response to antigen, without indicating T cell function or cytokine profile. Of the nine antigen-specific TCR beta clonotypes identified, five to seven appeared cross-reactive for autologous or known escape epitope variants.

This chain joins TRBV2 to TRBJ1-1; no D gene is confidently identified. This receptor was identified in a male donor with HIV. The source material was cultured CD8+ T cells derived from PBMCs. The CDR3 sequence is CASSEWGTEAFF. The nucleotides read TGTGCCAGCAGTGAATGGGGAACTGAAGCTTTCTTT.